The 10 T cell receptor beta chains listed next were all sequenced from one sample in a study of CDR3 diversity in severe acne. TCRdb re-analysed the PCR reads in MiXCR, keeping a single row per CDR3 protein. The repertoire includes fewer than 90,000 distinct CDR3 sequences, under 55% of them detected once, and approximately 10% sits in the top ten. Sequencing was performed on blood. These receptors originate from a male donor with severe acne vulgaris.

This clonotype was observed many times. The CDR3 does not close with the conserved phenylalanine or tryptophan, likely indicating a read error. The chain couples TRBV10-3 to TRBJ2-2; TRBD2 matches at 9 bases. The J segment lost 4 bases and the V segment lost 3 bases, leaving 6 bases of the junction unmatched. The CDR3 spans 16 residues. CDR1 and CDR2 (germline): ENHRY, SYGVKD. The CDR3 loop reads CAISDVAGAGTGELFI. The CDR3 DNA reads as TGTGCCATCAGTGATGTAGCGGGAGCGGGCACCGGGGAGCTGTTTATT.

V gene TRBV20-1 combines with J gene TRBJ2-5; D possibly matches TRBD1 or TRBD2 (5 bases each). The ends were cut back, 3 bases at V and 7 bases at J, with 12 bases in the middle. The CDR3 spans 12 residues. Germline V gene data show CDR1 as DFQATT and CDR2 as SNEGSKA (reference sequence). Written as DNA, the CDR3 is TGCAGTGCTAGGGACGATGGGGGGACCCAGTACTTC. Amino acid sequence: CSARDDGGTQYF.

This clonotype ranks as medium-sized. The rearrangement links TRBV29-1 to TRBJ2-1; 10 bases agree with TRBD2. This CDR3 contains 14 residues. The trim removed 4 bases at V and 9 bases at J, leaving 9 bases unmatched. Germline-derived CDR1 and CDR2 are SQVTM and ANQGSEA. CDR3 sequence reads: CSVVPSGRGGEQFF. The CDR3 DNA is TGCAGCGTTGTCCCTAGCGGGAGAGGCGGTGAGCAGTTCTTC.

The chain couples TRBV7-3 to TRBJ1-1; D is unresolved. The germline V and J ends were trimmed by 6 bases and 1 base, with 6 bases remaining between them. The germline CDR1 and CDR2 sequences are SGHTA and FQGTGA. The CDR3 has 12 residues. CDR3 nucleotide sequence: TGTGCCAGCAGTGAGACGAACACTGAAGCTTTCTTT. It encodes CASSETNTEAFF.

This clonotype occurred many times. Written as DNA, the CDR3 is TGCAGCGTTGAAGGGCAGGCCGTTGAAGCTTTCTTT. This sequence encodes CSVEGQAVEAFF. The gene calls are TRBV29-1 and TRBJ1-1, with D unresolved. CDR3 length equals 12 residues. Trimming removed 1 base at V and 7 bases at J, with 10 bases between. Germline assignment: CDR1 SQVTM and CDR2 ANQGSEA.

As concerns this clonotype: At one end the junction does not follow the germline gene, possibly because of a read error. V gene TRBV7-7 combines with J gene TRBJ2-5; 12 bases align to TRBD2. Looked up from germline, CDR1 is SSHAT and CDR2 is FNYEAQ (reference sequence). The CDR3 has 19 amino acids. The CDR3 sequence is CASSLASGLAGSPQETQYF. DNA for the CDR3: TGTGCTAGCAGCTTAGCGTCTGGACTAGCGGGGAGTCCCCAAGAGACCCAGTACTTC.

This chain uses TRBV20-1 with TRBJ1-6, with a possible D match to TRBD1 (5 bases). The CDR3 loop spans 15 amino acids. CDR1 DFQATT and CDR2 SNEGSKA come from the germline V gene (reference sequence). Trimming left V 1 base short and J 8 bases short, with 15 bases between. The CDR3 nucleotides read TGCAGTGCTAGAGGGGGGAGGGGTATTGATTCACCCCTCCACTTT. This translates into CSARGGRGIDSPLHF.

Concerning this clonotype: One end of the junction fails to match germline, which may point to a read error. V and J are TRBV24-1 and TRBJ2-5; 15 bases are shared with TRBD2. The CDR3 consists of 17 residues. The V gene's germline CDR1 is KGHDR and CDR2 SFDVKD. CDR3 sequence (DNA): TGTGCCAGCAGTTCCTGGACTAGCGGGAGGGCCGGGGAGACCCAGTACTTC. This codes for CASSSWTSGRAGETQYF.

This clonotype has a count of ten or more. V usage is TRBV7-9 and J usage is TRBJ1-1; a possible D gene is TRBD1 (6 bases). CDR3 size: 13 residues. Germline V gene lookup returns CDR1 SEHNR and CDR2 FQNEAQ (reference sequence). V dropped 5 bases and J dropped 6 bases, with 13 bases sitting between them. The CDR3 DNA reads TGTGCCAGCAGCCGACGCGAGGGGGCTGAAGCTTTCTTT. Encoded protein: CASSRREGAEAFF. Complete variable domain (other parts from reference TRBV7-9 and TRBJ1-1): DTGVSQNPRHKITKRGQNVTFRCDPISEHNRLYWYRQTLGQGPEFLTYFQNEAQLEKSRLLSDRFSAERPKGSFSTLEIQRTEQGDSAMYLCASSRREGAEAFFGQGTRLTVV.

The rearrangement joins TRBV25-1 to TRBJ1-6; 7 bases are shared with TRBD1. The germline V gene has CDR1 MGHDK and CDR2 SYGVNS. CDR3 size: 14 residues. V was pared by 6 bases and J by 9 bases, with 8 bases of the junction left unmatched. The CDR3 region is CASRGQRQFSPLHF. The CDR3 DNA sequence: TGTGCCAGCAGGGGACAGCGACAGTTTTCACCCCTCCACTTT.